Below, 18 T cell receptor beta chains from the same sample are listed, as sequenced in a study of T cells expressing NK-cell markers. No DNA is given; TCRdb re-called the 5' RACE reads and lists each CDR3 protein once. The sample table sets out 200,000 to 300,000 distinct CDR3 sequences. The sequenced sample consisted of blood T cells: a sorted CD56 or NKG2C T cell subset, CD4+ or CD8+ T cells, or bulk PBMC T cells (not recorded which). These receptors came from a woman between 18 and 70 years old in good health.

The chain uses TRBV5-1 and TRBJ2-7; there is no DNA to check the TCRdb D call of TRBD1. This CDR3 region has 14 residues. Germline CDR1 and CDR2: SGHRS and YFSETQ. This CDR3 is CASSPDSGAYEQYF.

The rearrangement uses TRBV7-3 and TRBJ2-1; TCRdb proposes TRBD2, but this gene call is untestable without DNA. This CDR3 comprises 16 residues. Looked up from germline, CDR1 is SGHTA and CDR2 is FQGTGA. The CDR3 here is CASSPTGSGGANEQFF.

The chain couples TRBV7-2 to TRBJ2-1; with no DNA, the TCRdb D assignment of TRBD2 cannot be verified. The CDR3 has 16 residues. Germline V gene sequence: CDR1 SGHTA, CDR2 FQGNSA. The CDR3 here is CASSLAGAGGHNEQFF.

This chain connects TRBV5-1 to TRBJ2-2. Per germline, CDR1 SGHRS and CDR2 YFSETQ. The CDR3 extends over 14 amino acids. The CDR3 region is CASRISENTGELFF.

This chain uses TRBV12-3 or TRBV12-4 with TRBJ1-5. The CDR3 is made up of 13 amino acids. The CDR3 here is CASSSASNQPQHF.

CDR3 residues: CASSRTVMNTEAFF. The V and J genes are TRBV12-3 or TRBV12-4 and TRBJ1-1. The CDR3 runs 14 residues.

This rearrangement joins TRBV20-1 to TRBJ1-1; TCRdb calls TRBD1, which cannot be checked without DNA. Germline CDR1 DFQATT, CDR2 SNEGSKA (reference sequence). This CDR3 contains 15 residues. CDR3 amino acids: CSAEDGGQLNTEAFF.

The genes are TRBV28 and TRBJ2-3; without DNA, the TCRdb call of TRBD1 cannot be checked. From germline, CDR1 is MDHEN and CDR2 SYDVKM. The CDR3 runs 15 residues. This CDR3 reads CASSLRGTATDTQYF.

The chain is built from TRBV7-3 and TRBJ2-7. CDR1 and CDR2 from the germline V gene are SGHTA and FQGTGA. CDR3 length: 13 amino acids. CDR3 protein: CASSPTSSYEQYF.

J is TRBJ2-1 and V is TRBV7-9; TCRdb's D call of TRBD2 is untestable without DNA. The V gene's germline CDR1 is SEHNR and CDR2 FQNEAQ (reference sequence). This CDR3 has 15 residues. CDR3 region: CASSLALTSRNEQFF.

V gene TRBV10-3 combines with J gene TRBJ2-5. Germline V gives CDR1 ENHRY, CDR2 SYGVKD. The CDR3 contains 15 residues. The chain's CDR3 is CAISEETSEEETQYF.

The genes are TRBV29-1 and TRBJ2-3; TCRdb selects TRBD2, and the lack of DNA leaves this call unchecked. This CDR3 has 15 residues. CDR1 is SQVTM, CDR2 ANQGSEA, per germline. The CDR3 here is CSVVWAGGTTDTQYF.

The rearrangement joins TRBV30 to TRBJ2-7; TCRdb outputs TRBD1, but without DNA this stays unchecked. The CDR3 spans 13 residues. Germline V gives CDR1 GTSNPN, CDR2 SVGIG (reference sequence). The chain's CDR3 is CAWKYPWAYEQYF.

This chain links TRBV12-3 or TRBV12-4 with TRBJ2-1; there is no DNA to check the TCRdb D call of TRBD1. The CDR3 length is 16 residues. This CDR3 reads CASSLVGQSSYNEQFF.

This chain connects TRBV7-3 to TRBJ1-5. The CDR3 is 13 amino acids. Germline-derived CDR1 and CDR2 are SGHTA and FQGTGA. CDR3 protein: CASSYELGQPQHF.

The chain links TRBV5-6 to TRBJ2-3; absent DNA, TCRdb's TRBD2 call cannot be checked. Germline loops: CDR1 SGHDT, CDR2 YYEEEE. The CDR3 has 17 amino acids. This chain's CDR3 is CASSWGSKRRSTDTQYF.

The chain joins TRBV3-1 to TRBJ2-4. This CDR3 is 14 amino acids long. CDR1 and CDR2 from the germline V gene are LGHDT and YNNKEL (reference sequence). CDR3 region: CASSQEPGSGIQYF.

V usage is TRBV6-2 or TRBV6-3 and J usage is TRBJ1-5; the TCRdb call, TRBD1, lacks DNA for checking. Germline V gene data show CDR1 as MNHEY and CDR2 as SVGEGT. This CDR3 region has 14 residues. The CDR3 reads CASSGQYSNQPQHF.